A single TCR beta chain is shown here with its context. The antigen it recognizes is unknown. Per-nucleotide qualities are absent, and no much larger clonotype sits a single base away. The record originates from a study of cytotoxic CD8 clonotypes in ibrutinib-treated CLL (dated by TCRdb to the early 2020s). At the level of the whole study: The cohort had ten to twelve relapsed/refractory and approximately 14 treatment-naive patients; roughly 17 were IGHV unmutated. Responses were partial in 24 patients and complete in 2; after median roughly 69 months follow-up, around 14 stayed in remission and about twelve progressed. Response samples were obtained after a median of around eleven months of treatment, with a range of roughly 6 to 40 months. On average, each sample yielded around 270,000 productive templates and over 90,000 productive rearrangements. Longitudinal samples were available for 26 of the 86 trial participants. Cryopreserved peripheral blood mononuclear cells were obtained prior to treatment, at the time of response, and at either disease progression or sustained remission. Every remission and progressive disease sample was obtained while ibrutinib was still being received by the patients. Paper-wide results and their limitations: Clonality increased at ibrutinib response, stayed stable in sustained remission, and fell back toward baseline at progression. Sampling times were not matched between sustained-remission and progressing patients, and lymph node repertoires were not studied. Baseline clonality exceeded that of age-matched healthy donors and correlated strongly with circulating CD8+ T-cell counts. Public clonotypes were found to be uncommon and were observed to contract or remain stable during treatment; the increase in clonality was shown to reflect expansion of private clonotypes at ibrutinib response.

Per the publication, the time point label means: 12 months on ibrutinib. For TCR beta library preparation, 1.5 to 2 micrograms of genomic DNA were extracted from the cryopreserved PBMCs. High-throughput TCR beta sequencing was performed on longitudinal blood samples from CLL patients receiving ibrutinib monotherapy. The patients took part in an open-label, single-center phase 2 trial of ibrutinib monotherapy. On a MiSeq, deep resolution sequencing aimed for a depth between 1 in 1 million and 1 in 200,000 T cells, with each clonotype covered approximately 9.2x on average. The immunoSEQ hsTCRB Kit was used to generate the TCR beta libraries. The authors processed their data as follows. Data were analyzed with ImmunoSEQ Data Assistant and ImmunoSEQ Analyzer, with V, D and J genes assigned per IMGT definitions. Clonality, which ranges from 0 to 1, was calculated as one minus the normalized Shannon entropy of productive rearrangement frequencies. Only overrepresented clonotypes making up at least 0.05% of the repertoire of each patient were included in the public clonotype analysis. Thirteen age-matched healthy donor repertoires from immuneACCESS were used as controls for clonality. TCRdb provides this immuneACCESS table in a form limited to in-frame rearrangements. Some clones are lacking; in checked studies, under half of them reflect an unresolved V gene, and why the rest are absent is not known. V and J calls and clone size are those listed in that table; D and trimming were worked out from the DNA. In this sample the table shows 110,000 to 150,000 clones, approximately 77% of which occur a single time. The ten biggest clones cover approximately 27% of the sample.

Trimming leaves V shorter by 2 bases and J shorter by 7 bases, with the junction holding 9 bases beyond the gene matches. The CDR3 runs 16 residues from the cysteine to the phenylalanine. Kept here is only the CDR3 DNA, which spans 48 bases and is read in frame from base 1. Per the germline V gene, MGHRA is the CDR1 and YSYEKL is the CDR2. This chain joins TRBV4-1 to TRBJ2-2; TRBD1 fits 8 bases in the junction. The clonotype comes from a human donor with chronic lymphocytic leukemia. Sequenced here: PBMCs, sampled after 12 months of ibrutinib treatment. Here is the DNA: TGCGCCAGCAGCCAATATCCCGGGACAGGAGGCGGGGAGCTGTTTTTT. It translates as CASSQYPGTGGGELFF.